This T cell receptor (beta chain) stems from a study of neurological immune-mediated disorders. This clonotype was recorded many times. Its matching antigen is unknown. As for the cDNA, it was generated by 5'RACE with 10-nucleotide random UMIs. Each CDR3 protein is one row after TCRdb ran MiXCR on the 5' RACE reads. The data contain 27,000 or so distinct CDR3 sequences, approximately 21% of them seen just once; the ten biggest clones take up 16%. The study built unsorted libraries from 2 million PBMCs kept at -80 C. Whole-study results and caveats: Levels of TCR clonal expansion peaked in HTLV-1-associated myelopathy and reached their lowest in multiple sclerosis, under those of healthy controls.

The sequenced sample was PBMCs. The receptor was derived from a woman aged 55 to 70 in good health.

The CDR3 DNA follows: TGTGCCAGCAGACAAAAAAGTCTTAGCGAGAGATCCGGGGAGCTGTTTTTT. Encoded protein: CASRQKSLSERSGELFF. V gene TRBV11-2 combines with J gene TRBJ2-2, with D possibly TRBD2 on 5 matching bases. In germline, CDR1 is SGHAT, CDR2 FQNNGV. Trimming cost V 6 bases and J 6 bases, with 23 bases left between them. CDR3 length equals 17 residues.